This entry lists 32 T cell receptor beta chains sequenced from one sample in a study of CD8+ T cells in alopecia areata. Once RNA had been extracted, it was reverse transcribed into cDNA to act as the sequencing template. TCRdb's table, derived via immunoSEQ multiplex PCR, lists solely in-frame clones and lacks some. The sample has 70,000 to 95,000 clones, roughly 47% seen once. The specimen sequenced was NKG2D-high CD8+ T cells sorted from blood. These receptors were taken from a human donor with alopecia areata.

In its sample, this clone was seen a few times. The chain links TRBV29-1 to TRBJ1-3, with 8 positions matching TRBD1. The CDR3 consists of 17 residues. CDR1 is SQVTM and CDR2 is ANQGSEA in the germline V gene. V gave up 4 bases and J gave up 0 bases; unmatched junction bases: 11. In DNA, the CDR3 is TGCAGCGTTGTCGAGTTGGGACAGGATTACTCTGGAAACACCATATATTTT. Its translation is CSVVELGQDYSGNTIYF.

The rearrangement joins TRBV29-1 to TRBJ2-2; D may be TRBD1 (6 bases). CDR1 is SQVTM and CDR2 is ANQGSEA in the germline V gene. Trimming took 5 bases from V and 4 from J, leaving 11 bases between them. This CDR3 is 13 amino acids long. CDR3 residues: CSVSDSLTGELFF. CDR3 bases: TGCAGCGTTTCGGACAGTCTCACCGGGGAGCTGTTTTTT.

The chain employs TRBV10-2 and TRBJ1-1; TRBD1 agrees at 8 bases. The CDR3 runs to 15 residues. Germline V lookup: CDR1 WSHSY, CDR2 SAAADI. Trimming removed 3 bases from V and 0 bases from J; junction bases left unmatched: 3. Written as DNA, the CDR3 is TGCGCCAGCAGTGAAAGGACAGGGATGAACACTGAAGCTTTCTTT. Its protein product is CASSERTGMNTEAFF.

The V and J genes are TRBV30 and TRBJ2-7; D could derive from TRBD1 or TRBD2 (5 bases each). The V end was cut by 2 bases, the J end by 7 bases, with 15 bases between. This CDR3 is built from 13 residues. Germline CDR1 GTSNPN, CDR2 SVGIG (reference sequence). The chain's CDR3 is CAWSYGANGEQYF. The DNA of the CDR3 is TGTGCCTGGAGTTACGGGGCCAATGGGGAGCAGTACTTC.

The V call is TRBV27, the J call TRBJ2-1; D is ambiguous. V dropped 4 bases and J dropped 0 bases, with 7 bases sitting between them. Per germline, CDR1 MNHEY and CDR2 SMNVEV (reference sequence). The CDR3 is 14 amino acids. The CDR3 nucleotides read TGTGCCAGCAGTTCGGGCCTCTCCTACAATGAGCAGTTCTTC. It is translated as CASSSGLSYNEQFF.

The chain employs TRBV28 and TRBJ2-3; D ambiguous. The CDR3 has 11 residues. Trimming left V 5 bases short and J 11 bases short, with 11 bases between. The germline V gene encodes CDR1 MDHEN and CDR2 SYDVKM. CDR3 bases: TGTGCCAGCAGTGGTCCCGGTCGGCAGTATTTT. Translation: CASSGPGRQYF.

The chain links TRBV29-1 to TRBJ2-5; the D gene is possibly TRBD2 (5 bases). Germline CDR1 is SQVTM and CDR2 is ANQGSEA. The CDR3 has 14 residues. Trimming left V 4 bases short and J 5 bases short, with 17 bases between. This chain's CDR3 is CSVVGWAAEETQYF. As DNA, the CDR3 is TGCAGCGTTGTAGGGTGGGCAGCGGAGGAGACCCAGTACTTC.

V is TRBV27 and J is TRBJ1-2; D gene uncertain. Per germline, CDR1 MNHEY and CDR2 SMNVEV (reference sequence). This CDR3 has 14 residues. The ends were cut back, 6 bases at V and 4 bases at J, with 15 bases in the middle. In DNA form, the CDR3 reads TGTGCCAGCAGCCCCGGGATGTCGACCTATGGCTACACCTTC. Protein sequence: CASSPGMSTYGYTF.

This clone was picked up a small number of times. The CDR3 loop reads CAILDLNTGELFF. In DNA, the CDR3 is TGTGCCATCCTAGACTTGAACACCGGGGAGCTGTTTTTT. The genes are TRBV7-9 and TRBJ2-2; no firm D call. Deletions cut 10 bases from V and 1 base from J, with 10 bases between. The CDR3 is made up of 13 amino acids. In germline, CDR1 is SEHNR, CDR2 FQNEAQ (reference sequence).

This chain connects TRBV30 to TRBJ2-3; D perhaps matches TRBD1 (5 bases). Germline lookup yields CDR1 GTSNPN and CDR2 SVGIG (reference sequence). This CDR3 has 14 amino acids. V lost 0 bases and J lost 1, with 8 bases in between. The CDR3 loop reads CAWSVDSRTDTQYF. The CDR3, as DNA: TGTGCCTGGAGTGTTGACAGCCGCACAGATACGCAGTATTTT.

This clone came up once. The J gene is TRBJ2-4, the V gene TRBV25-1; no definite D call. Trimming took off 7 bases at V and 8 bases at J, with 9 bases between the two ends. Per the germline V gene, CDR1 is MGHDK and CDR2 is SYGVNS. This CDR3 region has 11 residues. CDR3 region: CASTFLDIQYF. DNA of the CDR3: TGTGCCAGCACCTTTCTTGACATTCAGTACTTC.

The CDR3 loop is CSSDSDYGYTF. Written as DNA, the CDR3 is TGCAGTTCGGACAGCGACTATGGCTACACCTTC. The chain uses TRBV20-1 and TRBJ1-2; weak D call: TRBD1 (6 bases). CDR1 is DFQATT, CDR2 SNEGSKA, per germline (reference sequence). With 8 bases removed from V and 3 bases from J, the gap between germline ends came to 10 bases. This CDR3 has 11 amino acids.

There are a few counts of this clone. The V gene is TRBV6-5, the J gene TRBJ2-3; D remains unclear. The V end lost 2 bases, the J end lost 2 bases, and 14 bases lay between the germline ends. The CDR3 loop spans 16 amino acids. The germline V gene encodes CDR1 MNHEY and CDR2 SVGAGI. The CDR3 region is CASSYRLGDTTDTQYF. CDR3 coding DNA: TGTGCCAGCAGTTACCGGCTAGGAGATACCACAGATACGCAGTATTTT.

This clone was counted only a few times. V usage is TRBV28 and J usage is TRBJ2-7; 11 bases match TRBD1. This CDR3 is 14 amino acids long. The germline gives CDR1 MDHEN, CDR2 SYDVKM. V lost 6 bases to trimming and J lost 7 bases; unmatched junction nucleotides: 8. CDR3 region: CASRPGTGGREQYF. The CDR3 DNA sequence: TGTGCCAGCAGACCCGGGACAGGGGGTCGTGAGCAGTACTTC.

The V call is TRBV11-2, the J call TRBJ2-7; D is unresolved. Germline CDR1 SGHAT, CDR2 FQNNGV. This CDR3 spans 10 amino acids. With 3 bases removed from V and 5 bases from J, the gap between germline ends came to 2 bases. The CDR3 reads CASSFHEQYF. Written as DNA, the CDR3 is TGTGCCAGCAGCTTTCACGAGCAGTACTTC.

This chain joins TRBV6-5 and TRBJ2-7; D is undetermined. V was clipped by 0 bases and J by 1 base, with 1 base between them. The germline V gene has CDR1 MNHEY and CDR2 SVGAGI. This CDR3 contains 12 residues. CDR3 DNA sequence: TGTGCCAGCAGTTACTCATCCTACGAGCAGTACTTC. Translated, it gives CASSYSSYEQYF.

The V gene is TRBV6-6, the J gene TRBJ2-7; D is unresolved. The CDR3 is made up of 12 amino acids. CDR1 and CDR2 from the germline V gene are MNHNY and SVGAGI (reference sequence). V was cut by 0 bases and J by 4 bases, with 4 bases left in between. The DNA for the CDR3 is TGTGCCAGCAGTTACTCGATTTACGAGCAGTACTTC. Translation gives CASSYSIYEQYF.

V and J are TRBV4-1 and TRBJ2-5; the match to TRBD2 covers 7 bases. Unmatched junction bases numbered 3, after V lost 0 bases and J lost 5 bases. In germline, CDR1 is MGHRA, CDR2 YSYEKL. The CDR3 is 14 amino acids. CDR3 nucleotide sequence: TGCGCCAGCAGCCAAGATGGACTAGGGGAGACCCAGTACTTC. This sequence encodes CASSQDGLGETQYF.

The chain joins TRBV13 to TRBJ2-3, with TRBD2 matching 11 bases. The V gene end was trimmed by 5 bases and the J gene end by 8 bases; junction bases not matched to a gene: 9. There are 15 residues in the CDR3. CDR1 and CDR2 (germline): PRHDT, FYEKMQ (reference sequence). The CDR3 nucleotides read TGTGCCAGCAGCACTTCACTAGCGGGAGCTCGTACGCAGTATTTT. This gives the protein CASSTSLAGARTQYF.

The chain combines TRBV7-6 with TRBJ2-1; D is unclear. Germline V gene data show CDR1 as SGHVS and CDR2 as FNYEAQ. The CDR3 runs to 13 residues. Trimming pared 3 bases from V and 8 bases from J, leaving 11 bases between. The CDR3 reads CASSLTRAYEQFF. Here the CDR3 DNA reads TGTGCCAGCAGCTTGACCCGTGCTTATGAGCAGTTCTTC.

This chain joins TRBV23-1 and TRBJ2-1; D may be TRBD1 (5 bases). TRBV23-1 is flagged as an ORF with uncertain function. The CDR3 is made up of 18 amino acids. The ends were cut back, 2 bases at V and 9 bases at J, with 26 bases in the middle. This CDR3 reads CASSQPTHRHRSSGEQFF. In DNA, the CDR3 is TGCGCCAGCAGTCAACCAACCCACAGGCATAGATCCTCCGGTGAGCAGTTCTTC.

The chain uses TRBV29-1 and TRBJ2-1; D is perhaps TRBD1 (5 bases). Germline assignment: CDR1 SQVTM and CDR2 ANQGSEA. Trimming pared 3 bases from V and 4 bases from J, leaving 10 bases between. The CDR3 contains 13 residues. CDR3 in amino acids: CSVEGRPYNEQFF. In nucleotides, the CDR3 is TGCAGCGTTGAGGGGCGGCCATACAATGAGCAGTTCTTC.

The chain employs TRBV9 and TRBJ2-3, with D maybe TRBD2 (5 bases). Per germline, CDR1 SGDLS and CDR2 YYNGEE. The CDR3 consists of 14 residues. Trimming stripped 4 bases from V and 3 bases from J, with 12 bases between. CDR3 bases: TGTGCCAGCAGCTTCAGCGGATCTACAGATACGCAGTATTTT. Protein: CASSFSGSTDTQYF.

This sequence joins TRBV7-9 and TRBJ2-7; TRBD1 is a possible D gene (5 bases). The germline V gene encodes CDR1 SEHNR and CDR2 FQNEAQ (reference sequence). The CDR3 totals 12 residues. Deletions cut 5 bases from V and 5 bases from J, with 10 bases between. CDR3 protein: CASSPGFHEQYF. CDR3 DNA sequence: TGTGCCAGCAGCCCAGGGTTTCACGAGCAGTACTTC.

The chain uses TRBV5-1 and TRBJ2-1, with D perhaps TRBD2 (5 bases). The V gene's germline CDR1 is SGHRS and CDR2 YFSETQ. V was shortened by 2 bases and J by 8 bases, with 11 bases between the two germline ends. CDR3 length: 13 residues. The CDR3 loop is CASSFPAGDEQFF. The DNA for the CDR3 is TGCGCCAGCAGCTTTCCCGCGGGCGATGAGCAGTTCTTC.

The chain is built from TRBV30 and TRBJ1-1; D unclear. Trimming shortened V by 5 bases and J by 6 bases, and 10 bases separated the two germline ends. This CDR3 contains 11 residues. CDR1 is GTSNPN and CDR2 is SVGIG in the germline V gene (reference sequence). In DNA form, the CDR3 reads TGTGCCTGGTCGGGTGCCCCTGAAGCTTTCTTT. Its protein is CAWSGAPEAFF.

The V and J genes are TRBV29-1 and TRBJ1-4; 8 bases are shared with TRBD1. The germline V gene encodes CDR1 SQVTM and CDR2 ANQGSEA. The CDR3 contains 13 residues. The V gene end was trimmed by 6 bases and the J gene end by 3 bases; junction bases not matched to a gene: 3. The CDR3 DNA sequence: TGCAGCGTGACAGGGGAAGCTAATGAAAAACTGTTTTTT. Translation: CSVTGEANEKLFF.

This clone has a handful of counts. The CDR3 region has the DNA TGCAGCTTCCCCGGGAGCCAAGAGACCCAGTACTTC. This gives the protein CSFPGSQETQYF. The chain is built from TRBV29-1 and TRBJ2-5; maybe TRBD2 (6 bases). The CDR3 loop spans 12 amino acids. Germline assignment: CDR1 SQVTM and CDR2 ANQGSEA. The V end lost 8 bases, the J end lost 1 base, and 11 bases lay between the germline ends.

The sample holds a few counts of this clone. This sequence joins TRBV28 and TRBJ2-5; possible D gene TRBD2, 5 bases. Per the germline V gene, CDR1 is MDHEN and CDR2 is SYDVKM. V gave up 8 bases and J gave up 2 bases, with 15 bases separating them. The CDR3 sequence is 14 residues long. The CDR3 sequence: CASSHWEKQETQYF. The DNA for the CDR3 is TGTGCCAGCTCACATTGGGAGAAACAAGAGACCCAGTACTTC. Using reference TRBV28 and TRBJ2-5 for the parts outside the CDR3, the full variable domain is DVKVTQSSRYLVKRTGEKVFLECVQDMDHENMFWYRQDPGLGLRLIYFSYDVKMKEKGDIPEGYSVSREKKERFSLILESASTNQTSMYLCASSHWEKQETQYFGPGTRLLVL.

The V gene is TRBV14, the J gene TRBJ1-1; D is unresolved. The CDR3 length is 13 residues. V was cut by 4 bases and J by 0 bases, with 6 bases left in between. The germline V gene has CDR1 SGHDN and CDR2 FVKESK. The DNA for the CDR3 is TGTGCCAGCAGCCTGGGCCTGAACACTGAAGCTTTCTTT. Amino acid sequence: CASSLGLNTEAFF.

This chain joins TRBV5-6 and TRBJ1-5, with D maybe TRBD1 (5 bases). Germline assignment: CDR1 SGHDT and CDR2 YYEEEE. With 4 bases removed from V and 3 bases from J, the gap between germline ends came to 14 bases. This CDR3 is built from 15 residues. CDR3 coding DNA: TGTGCCAGCAGCGTCGGGACTCTTTCCAATCAGCCCCAGCATTTT. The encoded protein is CASSVGTLSNQPQHF.

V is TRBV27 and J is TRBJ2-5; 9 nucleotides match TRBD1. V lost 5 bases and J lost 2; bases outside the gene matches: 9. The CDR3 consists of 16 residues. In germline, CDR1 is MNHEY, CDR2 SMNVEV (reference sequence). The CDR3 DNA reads TGTGCCAGCAGTATCCGGACAGGGGCCCGGCAAGAGACCCAGTACTTC. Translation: CASSIRTGARQETQYF.